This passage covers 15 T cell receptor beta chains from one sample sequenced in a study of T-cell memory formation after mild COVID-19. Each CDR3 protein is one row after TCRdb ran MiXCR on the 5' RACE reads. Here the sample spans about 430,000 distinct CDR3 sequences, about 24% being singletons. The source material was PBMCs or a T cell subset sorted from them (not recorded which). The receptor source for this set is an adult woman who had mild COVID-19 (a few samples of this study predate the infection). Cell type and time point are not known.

CDR3 nucleotides: TGTGCCAGCAGCCAAGGAGGTATCGATAATTCACCCCTCCACTTT. As protein: CASSQGGIDNSPLHF. V and J are TRBV3-1 and TRBJ1-6, with D hard to call. CDR3 length: 15 residues. The V gene lost 1 base and the J gene lost 5 bases, with 9 bases spanning the gap. CDR1 is LGHDT, CDR2 YNNKEL, per germline (reference sequence).

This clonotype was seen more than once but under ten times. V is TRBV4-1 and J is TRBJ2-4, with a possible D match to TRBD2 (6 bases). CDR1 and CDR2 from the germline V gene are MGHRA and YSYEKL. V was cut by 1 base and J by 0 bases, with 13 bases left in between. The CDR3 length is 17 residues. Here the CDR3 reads CASSQGPQGLAKNIQYF. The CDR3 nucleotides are TGCGCCAGCAGCCAAGGACCTCAGGGACTAGCCAAAAACATTCAGTACTTC.

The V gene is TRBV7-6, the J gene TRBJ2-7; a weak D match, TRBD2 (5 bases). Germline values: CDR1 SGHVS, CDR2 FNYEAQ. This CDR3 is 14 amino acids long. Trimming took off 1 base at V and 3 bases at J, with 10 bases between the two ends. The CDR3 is CASSLGEGDYEQYF. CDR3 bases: TGTGCCAGCAGCTTAGGCGAGGGAGACTACGAGCAGTACTTC.

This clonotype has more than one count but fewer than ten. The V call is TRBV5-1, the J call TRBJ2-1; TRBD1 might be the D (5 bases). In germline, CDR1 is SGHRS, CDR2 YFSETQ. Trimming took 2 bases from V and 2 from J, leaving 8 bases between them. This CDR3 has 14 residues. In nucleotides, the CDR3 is TGCGCCAGCAGCTTAGGACATCCCTACAATGAGCAGTTCTTC. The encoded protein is CASSLGHPYNEQFF.

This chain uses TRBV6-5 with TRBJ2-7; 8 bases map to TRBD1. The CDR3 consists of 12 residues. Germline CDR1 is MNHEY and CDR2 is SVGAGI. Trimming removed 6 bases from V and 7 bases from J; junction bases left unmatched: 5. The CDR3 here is CASRDGQGEQYF. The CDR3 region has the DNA TGTGCCAGCAGGGACGGACAGGGTGAGCAGTACTTC.

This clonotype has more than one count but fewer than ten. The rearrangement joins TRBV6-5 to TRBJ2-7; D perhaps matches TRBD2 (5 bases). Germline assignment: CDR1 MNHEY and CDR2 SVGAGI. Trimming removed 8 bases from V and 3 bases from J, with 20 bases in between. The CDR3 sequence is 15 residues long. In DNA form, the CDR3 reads TGTGCCAGCGCCAATCGGGGTCCAGGCGGCTACGAGCAGTACTTC. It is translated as CASANRGPGGYEQYF.

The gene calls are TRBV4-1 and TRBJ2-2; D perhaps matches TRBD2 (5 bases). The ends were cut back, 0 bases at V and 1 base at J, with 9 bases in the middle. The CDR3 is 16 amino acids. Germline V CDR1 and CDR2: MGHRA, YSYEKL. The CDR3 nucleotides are TGCGCCAGCAGCCAAGACCCGGGAAAGAACACCGGGGAGCTGTTTTTT. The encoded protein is CASSQDPGKNTGELFF.

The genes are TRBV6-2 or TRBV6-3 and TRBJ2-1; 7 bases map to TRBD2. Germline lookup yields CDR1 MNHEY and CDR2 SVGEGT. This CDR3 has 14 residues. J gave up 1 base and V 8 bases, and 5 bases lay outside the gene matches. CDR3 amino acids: CASLAVPSYNEQFF. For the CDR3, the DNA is TGTGCCAGCCTAGCGGTGCCTTCCTACAATGAGCAGTTCTTC.

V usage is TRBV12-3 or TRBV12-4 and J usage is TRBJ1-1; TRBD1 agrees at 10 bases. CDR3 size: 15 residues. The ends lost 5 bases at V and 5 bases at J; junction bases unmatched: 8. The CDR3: CASSPGQGGKTEAFF. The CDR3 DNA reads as TGTGCCAGCAGTCCAGGACAGGGGGGAAAAACTGAAGCTTTCTTT.

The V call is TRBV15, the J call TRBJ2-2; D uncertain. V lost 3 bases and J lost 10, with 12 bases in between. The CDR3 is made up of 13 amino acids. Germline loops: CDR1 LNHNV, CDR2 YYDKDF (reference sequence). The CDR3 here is CATSRSPPEELFF. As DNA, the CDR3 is TGTGCCACCAGCAGGTCCCCGCCCGAGGAGCTGTTTTTT.

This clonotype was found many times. The CDR3 loop reads CASSPGARYNEQFF. The CDR3 DNA reads as TGCGCCAGCAGCCCCGGGGCTAGGTACAATGAGCAGTTCTTC. The V and J genes are TRBV5-1 and TRBJ2-1; D is possibly TRBD1 or TRBD2 (5 bases each). The CDR3 has 14 residues. Germline V gene lookup returns CDR1 SGHRS and CDR2 YFSETQ. The V and J ends lost 4 bases and 4 bases respectively, with 12 bases between them. Combining the CDR3 with reference TRBV5-1 and TRBJ2-1 gives the whole variable domain KAGVTQTPRYLIKTRGQQVTLSCSPISGHRSVSWYQQTPGQGLQFLFEYFSETQRNKGNFPGRFSGRQFSNSRSEMNVSTLELGDSALYLCASSPGARYNEQFFGPGTRLTVL.

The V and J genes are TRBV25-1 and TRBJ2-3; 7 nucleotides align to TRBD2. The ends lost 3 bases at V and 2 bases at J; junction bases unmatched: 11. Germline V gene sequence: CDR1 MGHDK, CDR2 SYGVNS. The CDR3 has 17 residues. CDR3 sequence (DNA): TGTGCCAGCAGTGATAGTTATCGGCTAGCGGCCACAGATACGCAGTATTTT. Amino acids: CASSDSYRLAATDTQYF.

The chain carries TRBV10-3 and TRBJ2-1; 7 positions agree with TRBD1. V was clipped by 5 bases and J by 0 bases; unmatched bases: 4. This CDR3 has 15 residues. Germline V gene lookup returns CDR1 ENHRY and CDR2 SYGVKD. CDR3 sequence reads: CAISLRDSSYNEQFF. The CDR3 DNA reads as TGTGCCATCAGTCTCCGGGACAGCTCCTACAATGAGCAGTTCTTC.

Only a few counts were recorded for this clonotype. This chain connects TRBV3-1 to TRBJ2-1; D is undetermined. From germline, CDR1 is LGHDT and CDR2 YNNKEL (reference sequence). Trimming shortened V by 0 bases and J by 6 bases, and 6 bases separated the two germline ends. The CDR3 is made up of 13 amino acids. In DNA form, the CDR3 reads TGTGCCAGCAGCCAAGACAGGTCCAATGAGCAGTTCTTC. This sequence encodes CASSQDRSNEQFF.

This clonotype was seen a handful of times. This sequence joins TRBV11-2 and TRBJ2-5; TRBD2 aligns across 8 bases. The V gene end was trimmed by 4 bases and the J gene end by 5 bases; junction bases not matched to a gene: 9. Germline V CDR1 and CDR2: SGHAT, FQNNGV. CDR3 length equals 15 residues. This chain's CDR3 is CASSYARGAMETQYF. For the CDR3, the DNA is TGTGCCAGCAGCTATGCGCGGGGGGCGATGGAGACCCAGTACTTC. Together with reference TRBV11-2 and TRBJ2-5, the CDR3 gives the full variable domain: EAGVAQSPRYKIIEKRQSVAFWCNPISGHATLYWYQQILGQGPKLLIQFQNNGVVDDSQLPKDRFSAERLKGVDSTLKIQPAKLEDSAVYLCASSYARGAMETQYFGPGTRLLVL.